This TCR beta chain derives from a study of vaccination and CD4 T cells after COVID-19. Across the whole study: The BNT162b2 or mRNA-1273 vaccine was given to participants in two doses.

An Oncomine TCR Beta short-read assay was used to sequence the DNA from cultured CD4+ T cells. One entry per CDR3 protein results from TCRdb running MiXCR on the PCR reads. The sample shows 15,000 to 20,000 distinct CDR3 sequences, approximately 56% of them seen only once. The time point is: late sampling 161 to 241 days after vaccination in three convalescent patients. Treatment defined: approximately nine-day PBMC culture with coronavirus spike peptide pools or control peptides (ViraFEST assay). The authors cultured 2 million to 2.5 million PBMCs per well with about 10 IU/ml IL-2 and about 9.9 ug/ml peptide pools. This clonotype turned up a few times. The antigen is undetermined. Germline loops: CDR1 LNHDA, CDR2 SQIVND (reference sequence). The CDR3 is 16 residues long. V was pared by 2 bases and J by 5 bases, with 16 bases between.

V gene TRBV19 combines with J gene TRBJ1-5; no clear D gene. The clonotype comes from a human donor who had recovered from COVID-19. Sequenced material: CD4+ T cells from blood, cultured in vitro, taken about 7 months after SARS-CoV-2 vaccination. CDR3 residues: CASSISPGPRHQPQHF. DNA for the CDR3: TGTGCCAGTAGTATATCCCCAGGCCCCCGACATCAGCCCCAGCATTTT. The full variable domain, rest sourced from reference TRBV19 and TRBJ1-5, is DGGITQSPKYLFRKEGQNVTLSCEQNLNHDAMYWYRQDPGQGLRLIYYSQIVNDFQKGDIAEGYSVSREKKESFPLTVTSAQKNPTAFYLCASSISPGPRHQPQHFGDGTRLSIL.